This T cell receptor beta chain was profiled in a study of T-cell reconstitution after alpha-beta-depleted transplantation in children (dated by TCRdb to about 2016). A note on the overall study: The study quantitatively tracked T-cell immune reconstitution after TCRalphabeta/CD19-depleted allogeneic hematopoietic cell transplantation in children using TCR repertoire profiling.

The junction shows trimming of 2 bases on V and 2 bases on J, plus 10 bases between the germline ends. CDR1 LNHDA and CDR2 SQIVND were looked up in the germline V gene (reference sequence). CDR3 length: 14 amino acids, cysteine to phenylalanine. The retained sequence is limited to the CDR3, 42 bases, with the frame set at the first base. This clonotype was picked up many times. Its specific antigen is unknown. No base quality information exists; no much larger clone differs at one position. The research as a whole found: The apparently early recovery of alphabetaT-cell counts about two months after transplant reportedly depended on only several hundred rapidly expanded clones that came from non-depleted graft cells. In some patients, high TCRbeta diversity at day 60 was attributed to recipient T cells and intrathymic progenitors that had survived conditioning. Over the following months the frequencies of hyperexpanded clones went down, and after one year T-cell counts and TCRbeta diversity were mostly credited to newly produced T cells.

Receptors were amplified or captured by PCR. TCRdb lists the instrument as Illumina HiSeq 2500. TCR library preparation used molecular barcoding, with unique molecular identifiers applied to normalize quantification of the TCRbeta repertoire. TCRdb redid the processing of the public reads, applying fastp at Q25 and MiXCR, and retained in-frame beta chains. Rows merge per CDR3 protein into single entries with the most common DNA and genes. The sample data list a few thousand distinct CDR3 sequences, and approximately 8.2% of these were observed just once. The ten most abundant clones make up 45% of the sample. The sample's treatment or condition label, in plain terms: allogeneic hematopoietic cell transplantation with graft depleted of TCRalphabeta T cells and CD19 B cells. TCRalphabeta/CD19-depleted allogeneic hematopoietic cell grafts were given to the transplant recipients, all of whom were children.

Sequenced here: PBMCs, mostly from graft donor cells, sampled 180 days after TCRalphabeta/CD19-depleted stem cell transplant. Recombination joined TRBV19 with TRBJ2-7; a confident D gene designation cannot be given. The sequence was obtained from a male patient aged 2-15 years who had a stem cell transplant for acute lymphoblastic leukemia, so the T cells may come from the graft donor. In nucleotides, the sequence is TGTGCCAGTAGTATACAGGAGAATACCTACGAGCAGTACTTC. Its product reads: CASSIQENTYEQYF.